These 11 T cell receptor beta chains originate from one sample sequenced in a study of blood T cell repertoires in COVID-19. Generated by immunoSEQ multiplex PCR, the TCRdb table keeps only in-frame clones and is missing some. The repertoire holds over 55,000 clones, roughly 89% seen once, with around 20% in the top ten. The source material was peripheral blood. The receptors were gathered from a woman older than 75 with acute or convalescent COVID-19.

This clone has a single count. This chain uses TRBV14 with TRBJ2-3; 8 bases are shared with TRBD2. CDR1 and CDR2 from the germline V gene are SGHDN and FVKESK. This CDR3 is built from 15 residues. The V and J ends lost 4 bases and 2 bases, in that order; junction bases with no gene match: 5. The CDR3 coding sequence is TGTGCCAGCAGCCGTAGCGGGGCCCCCACAGATACGCAGTATTTT. This sequence encodes CASSRSGAPTDTQYF.

The chain has TRBV4-2 and TRBJ2-2; 7 nucleotides match TRBD2. This CDR3 has 15 amino acids. Germline assignment: CDR1 LGHNA and CDR2 YNFKEQ. The ends lost 0 bases at V and 4 bases at J; junction bases unmatched: 2. CDR3 in amino acids: CASSQDGGGTGELFF. The CDR3 region has the DNA TGTGCCAGCAGCCAAGATGGCGGGGGCACCGGGGAGCTGTTTTTT.

The chain couples TRBV29-1 to TRBJ2-7; 11 nucleotides match TRBD2. The CDR3 totals 17 residues. CDR1 is SQVTM, CDR2 ANQGSEA, per germline. The trim removed 1 base at V and 4 bases at J, leaving 12 bases unmatched. CDR3 sequence: CSVEGLTDSGGAYEQYF. CDR3 DNA sequence: TGCAGCGTTGAAGGGCTAACCGATAGCGGGGGGGCGTACGAGCAGTACTTC.

The chain employs TRBV28 and TRBJ2-1; D is perhaps TRBD2 (6 bases). The germline gives CDR1 MDHEN, CDR2 SYDVKM. This CDR3 is 15 amino acids long. Trimming took off 7 bases at V and 0 bases at J, with 13 bases between the two ends. CDR3 coding DNA: TGTGCCAGCATCCAGGGAGGCAGCTCCTACAATGAGCAGTTCTTC. Translating it yields CASIQGGSSYNEQFF. Together with reference TRBV28 and TRBJ2-1, the CDR3 gives the full variable domain: DVKVTQSSRYLVKRTGEKVFLECVQDMDHENMFWYRQDPGLGLRLIYFSYDVKMKEKGDIPEGYSVSREKKERFSLILESASTNQTSMYLCASIQGGSSYNEQFFGPGTRLTVL.

This clone is a singleton in its sample. The genes are TRBV15 and TRBJ2-5, with 11 bases lining up with TRBD2. The CDR3 contains 19 residues. With V trimmed by 0 bases and J by 5 bases, 14 bases remained unmatched. CDR1 and CDR2 from the germline V gene are LNHNV and YYDKDF (reference sequence). Here the CDR3 DNA reads TGTGCCACCAGCAGAGATCTGGTGGTAGCGGGAGGGCGCCGGGAGACCCAGTACTTC. Residues: CATSRDLVVAGGRRETQYF.

The chain combines TRBV12-5 with TRBJ1-1; no clear D. V dropped 1 base and J dropped 1 base, with 4 bases sitting between them. Germline CDR1 and CDR2: LGHNT and FRNRAP. The CDR3 totals 13 residues. CDR3 coding DNA: TGTGCTAGTGGTTTGGAGCAGAACACTGAAGCTTTCTTT. The encoded protein is CASGLEQNTEAFF.

The chain has TRBV19 and TRBJ1-1; perhaps TRBD1 as D (6 bases). This CDR3 is 14 amino acids long. Germline V gene lookup returns CDR1 LNHDA and CDR2 SQIVND (reference sequence). Trimming took off 5 bases at V and 5 bases at J, with 15 bases between the two ends. The CDR3 coding sequence is TGTGCCAGTAGTTATGAATCAGGGGTAACTGAAGCTTTCTTT. It yields the protein CASSYESGVTEAFF.

The chain combines TRBV3-1 (or the pseudogene TRBV3-2) with TRBJ2-5; TRBD1 is a possible D gene (5 bases). Trimming left V 4 bases short and J 1 base short, with 7 bases between. The V gene's germline CDR1 is LGHDT and CDR2 YNNKEL (reference sequence). There are 13 residues in the CDR3. The CDR3 loop reads CASSRRGQETQYF. DNA of the CDR3: TGTGCCAGCAGCCGTAGGGGCCAAGAGACCCAGTACTTC.

The rearrangement joins TRBV5-1 to TRBJ1-2, with 8 bases identical to TRBD1. This CDR3 is built from 15 residues. The germline gives CDR1 SGHRS, CDR2 YFSETQ. V gave up 1 base and J gave up 4 bases; unmatched junction bases: 6. CDR3 residues: CASSLRQGNIYGYTF. The CDR3 DNA reads as TGCGCCAGCAGCTTGAGACAGGGGAACATCTATGGCTACACCTTC.

This clone was observed a few times. The rearrangement uses TRBV7-2 and TRBJ1-5, with TRBD1 as a possible D gene (6 bases). The CDR3 contains 14 residues. The V end lost 5 bases, the J end lost 0 bases, and 8 bases lay between the germline ends. CDR1 and CDR2 (germline): SGHTA, FQGNSA. The CDR3 sequence: CASSVDSSNQPQHF. Here the CDR3 DNA reads TGTGCCAGCAGCGTGGACAGTAGCAATCAGCCCCAGCATTTT.

The chain has TRBV12-3 or TRBV12-4 and TRBJ2-5; 9 nucleotides line up with TRBD2. The CDR3 loop spans 13 amino acids. V dropped 5 bases and J dropped 5; count of bases not matched to a gene: 3. The CDR3 coding sequence is TGTGCCAGCAGTCGTAGCGGGAGTGAGACCCAGTACTTC. Translation gives CASSRSGSETQYF.